Listed below are T cell receptor beta chains from one sample, sequenced in a study of cytomegalovirus exposure and HLA in healthy donors. The table came from immunoSEQ multiplex PCR; TCRdb's copy has only in-frame clones and leaves some out. This sample has approximately 150,000 clones, with roughly 90% found just once. The specimen sequenced was PBMCs. Every receptor here comes from a woman in her 40s in good health and CMV-seronegative. CDR3s include the opening cysteine and the closing phenylalanine or tryptophan. D genes are given only for firm matches. Clone size appears in some rows only: once, few, many, or a class for an expanded clone.

V gene: TRBV7-2; J gene: TRBJ1-1; clone size: -; D gene: -; CDR3 protein: CASSYQQGNTEAFF; CDR3 DNA: TGTGCCAGCAGCTACCAACAGGGTAACACTGAAGCTTTCTTT
V gene: TRBV5-1; J gene: TRBJ2-3; clone size: -; D gene: TRBD2; CDR3 protein: CASSLGGLAGGTTDTQYF; CDR3 DNA: TGCGCCAGCAGCTTGGGCGGACTAGCGGGAGGGACCACAGATACGCAGTATTTT
V gene: TRBV9; J gene: TRBJ2-1; clone size: -; D gene: TRBD2; CDR3 protein: CASSVAGGGYNEQFF; CDR3 DNA: TGTGCCAGCAGCGTAGCGGGAGGGGGGTACAATGAGCAGTTCTTC
V gene: TRBV4-3; J gene: TRBJ2-3; clone size: -; D gene: TRBD1; CDR3 protein: CASSQGITGARGTDTQYF; CDR3 DNA: TGCGCCAGCAGCCAAGGGATCACAGGGGCGCGCGGCACAGATACGCAGTATTTT
V gene: TRBV5-1; J gene: TRBJ2-5; clone size: -; D gene: TRBD2; CDR3 protein: CASSLGTSQETQYF; CDR3 DNA: TGCGCCAGCAGCTTGGGGACTAGCCAAGAGACCCAGTACTTC
V gene: TRBV30; J gene: TRBJ2-4; clone size: -; D gene: TRBD2; CDR3 protein: CAWSPLVREGLAKNIQYF; CDR3 DNA: TGTGCCTGGAGCCCCTTAGTGCGGGAGGGCCTCGCCAAAAACATTCAGTACTTC
V gene: TRBV19; J gene: TRBJ2-7; clone size: -; D gene: -; CDR3 protein: CASSTTRSYEQYF; CDR3 DNA: TGTGCCAGTAGTACGACGAGGTCCTACGAGCAGTACTTC
V gene: TRBV7-3; J gene: TRBJ2-2; clone size: -; D gene: TRBD1; CDR3 protein: CASSPGQYTGELFF; CDR3 DNA: TGTGCCAGCAGCCCGGGACAGTACACCGGGGAGCTGTTTTTT
V gene: TRBV29-1; J gene: TRBJ2-7; clone size: -; D gene: -; CDR3 protein: CSVRRGDQYEQYF; CDR3 DNA: TGCAGCGTGCGCAGGGGGGACCAATACGAGCAGTACTTC
V gene: TRBV7-9; J gene: TRBJ1-1; clone size: once; D gene: -; CDR3 protein: CSSLSGNTEAFF; CDR3 DNA: TGTTCCAGCTTATCGGGTAACACTGAAGCTTTCTTT
V gene: TRBV5-1; J gene: TRBJ2-5; clone size: -; D gene: -; CDR3 protein: CASSPRTVNQETQYF; CDR3 DNA: TGCGCCAGCAGCCCGCGTACCGTCAATCAAGAGACCCAGTACTTC
V gene: TRBV6-6; J gene: TRBJ1-1; clone size: -; D gene: -; CDR3 protein: CAGSRENTEAFF; CDR3 DNA: TGTGCCGGCAGCCGGGAGAACACTGAAGCTTTCTTT
V gene: TRBV6-5; J gene: TRBJ1-2; clone size: few; D gene: -; CDR3 protein: CASSYLAGVGYTF; CDR3 DNA: TGTGCCAGCAGTTATTTGGCAGGGGTTGGCTACACCTTC
V gene: TRBV18; J gene: TRBJ2-7; clone size: -; D gene: -; CDR3 protein: CASSPTFGTAYEQYF; CDR3 DNA: TGTGCCAGCTCACCGACATTTGGAACAGCCTACGAGCAGTACTTC
V gene: TRBV6-5; J gene: TRBJ1-2; clone size: -; D gene: -; CDR3 protein: CASSQNHNYGYTF; CDR3 DNA: TGTGCCAGCAGCCAGAATCACAACTATGGCTACACCTTC
V gene: TRBV6-5; J gene: TRBJ1-1; clone size: -; D gene: TRBD1; CDR3 protein: CASSSRTGVRTEAFF; CDR3 DNA: TGTGCCAGCAGTTCCAGGACAGGGGTGCGTACTGAAGCTTTCTTT
V gene: TRBV5-6; J gene: TRBJ2-3; clone size: -; D gene: -; CDR3 protein: CASSRPGNSDTQYF; CDR3 DNA: TGTGCCAGCAGCCGGCCGGGAAACTCAGATACGCAGTATTTT
V gene: TRBV4-1; J gene: TRBJ2-2; clone size: -; D gene: TRBD2; CDR3 protein: CASSQALADTGELFF; CDR3 DNA: TGCGCCAGCAGCCAAGCTCTAGCGGACACCGGGGAGCTGTTTTTT
V gene: TRBV19; J gene: TRBJ2-7; clone size: few; D gene: -; CDR3 protein: CASNLAGSYEQYF; CDR3 DNA: TGTGCCAGTAATCTGGCAGGGTCCTACGAGCAGTACTTC
V gene: TRBV7-2; J gene: TRBJ1-5; clone size: -; D gene: TRBD1; CDR3 protein: CASSSQGDQPQHF; CDR3 DNA: TGTGCCAGCAGCTCACAGGGGGATCAGCCCCAGCATTTT
V gene: TRBV6-5; J gene: TRBJ2-2; clone size: -; D gene: TRBD2; CDR3 protein: CASRSGTVNTGELFF; CDR3 DNA: TGTGCCAGCAGAAGCGGGACGGTGAACACCGGGGAGCTGTTTTTT